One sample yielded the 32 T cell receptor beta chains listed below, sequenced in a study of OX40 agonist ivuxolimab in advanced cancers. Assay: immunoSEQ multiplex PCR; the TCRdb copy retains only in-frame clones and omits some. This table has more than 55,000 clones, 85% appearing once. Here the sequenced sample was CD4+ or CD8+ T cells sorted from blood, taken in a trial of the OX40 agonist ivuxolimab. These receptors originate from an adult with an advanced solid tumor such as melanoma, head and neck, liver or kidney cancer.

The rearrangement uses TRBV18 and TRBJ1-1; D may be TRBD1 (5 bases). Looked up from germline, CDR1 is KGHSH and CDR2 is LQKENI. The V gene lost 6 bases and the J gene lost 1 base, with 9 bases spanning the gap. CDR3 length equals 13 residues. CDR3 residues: CASSPGQNTEAFF. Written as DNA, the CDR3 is TGTGCCAGCTCTCCCGGACAGAACACTGAAGCTTTCTTT.

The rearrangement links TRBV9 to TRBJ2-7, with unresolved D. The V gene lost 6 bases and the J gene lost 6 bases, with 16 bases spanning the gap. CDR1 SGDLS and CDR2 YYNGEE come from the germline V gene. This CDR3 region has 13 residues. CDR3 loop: CASTRSVGSEQYF. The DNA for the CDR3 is TGTGCCAGCACCCGTTCGGTAGGAAGCGAGCAGTACTTC.

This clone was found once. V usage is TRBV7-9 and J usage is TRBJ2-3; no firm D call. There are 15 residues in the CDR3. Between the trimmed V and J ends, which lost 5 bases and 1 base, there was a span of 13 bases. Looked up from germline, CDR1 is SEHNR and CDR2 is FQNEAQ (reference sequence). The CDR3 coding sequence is TGTGCCAGCAGCCGAAATAAGGGTGGCACAGATACGCAGTATTTT. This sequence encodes CASSRNKGGTDTQYF.

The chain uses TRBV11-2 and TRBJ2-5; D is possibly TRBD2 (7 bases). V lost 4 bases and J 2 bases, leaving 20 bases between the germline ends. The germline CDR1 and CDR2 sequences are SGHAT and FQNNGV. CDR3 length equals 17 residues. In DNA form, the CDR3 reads TGTGCCAGCAGCTCCCAGCCTAAGGGGGGGTGGCAAGAGACCCAGTACTTC. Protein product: CASSSQPKGGWQETQYF.

The CDR3 loop reads CASSPGRRNTEAFF. The DNA for the CDR3 is TGTGCCAGCAGTCCGGGACGGAGGAACACTGAAGCTTTCTTT. The chain carries TRBV2 and TRBJ1-1, with TRBD1 as a possible D gene (5 bases). This CDR3 is built from 14 residues. The V end lost 5 bases, the J end lost 1 base, and 11 bases lay between the germline ends. Germline CDR1 is SNHLY and CDR2 is FYNNEI.

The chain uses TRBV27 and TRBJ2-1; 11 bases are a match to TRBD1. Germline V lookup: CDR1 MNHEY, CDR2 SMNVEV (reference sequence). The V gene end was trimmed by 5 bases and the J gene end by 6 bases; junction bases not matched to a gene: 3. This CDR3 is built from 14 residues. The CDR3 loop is CASSPGTGGNEQFF. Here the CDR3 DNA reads TGTGCCAGCAGTCCCGGGACAGGGGGCAATGAGCAGTTCTTC.

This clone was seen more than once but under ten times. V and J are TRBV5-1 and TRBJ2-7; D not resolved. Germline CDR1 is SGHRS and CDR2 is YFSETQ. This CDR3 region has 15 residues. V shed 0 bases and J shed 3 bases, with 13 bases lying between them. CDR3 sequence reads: CASSLGIGLIYEQYF. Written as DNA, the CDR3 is TGCGCCAGCAGCTTGGGGATCGGATTGATCTACGAGCAGTACTTC.

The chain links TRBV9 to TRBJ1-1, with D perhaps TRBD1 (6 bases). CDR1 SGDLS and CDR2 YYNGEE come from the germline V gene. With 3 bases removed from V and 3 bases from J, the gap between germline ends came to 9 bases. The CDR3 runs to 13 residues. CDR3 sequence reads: CASSGHRDTEAFF. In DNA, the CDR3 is TGTGCCAGCAGCGGTCACAGGGACACTGAAGCTTTCTTT.

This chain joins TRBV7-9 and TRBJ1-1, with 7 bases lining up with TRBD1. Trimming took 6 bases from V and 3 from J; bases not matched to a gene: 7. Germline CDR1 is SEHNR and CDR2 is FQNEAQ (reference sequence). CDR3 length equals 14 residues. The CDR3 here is CASRYDRDDTEAFF. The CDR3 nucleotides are TGTGCCAGCAGGTACGACAGGGATGACACTGAAGCTTTCTTT.

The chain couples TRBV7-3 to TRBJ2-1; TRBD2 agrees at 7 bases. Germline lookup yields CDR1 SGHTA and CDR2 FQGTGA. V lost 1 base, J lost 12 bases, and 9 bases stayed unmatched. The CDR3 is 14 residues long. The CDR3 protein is CASSLMQSGDMQFF. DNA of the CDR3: TGTGCCAGCAGCTTAATGCAAAGCGGGGATATGCAGTTCTTC.

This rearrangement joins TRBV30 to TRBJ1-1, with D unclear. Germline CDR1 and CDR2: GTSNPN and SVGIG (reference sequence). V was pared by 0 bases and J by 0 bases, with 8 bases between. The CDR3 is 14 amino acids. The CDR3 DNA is TGTGCCTGGAGTGTCGTAGGTCTGAACACTGAAGCTTTCTTT. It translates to CAWSVVGLNTEAFF.

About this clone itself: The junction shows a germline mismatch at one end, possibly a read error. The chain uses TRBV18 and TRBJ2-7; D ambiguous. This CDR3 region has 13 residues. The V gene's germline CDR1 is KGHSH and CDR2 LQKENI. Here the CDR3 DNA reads TGTGCCAGCTCAGCCGACACCTTCTACGATTGGGACTTC. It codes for CASSADTFYDWDF.

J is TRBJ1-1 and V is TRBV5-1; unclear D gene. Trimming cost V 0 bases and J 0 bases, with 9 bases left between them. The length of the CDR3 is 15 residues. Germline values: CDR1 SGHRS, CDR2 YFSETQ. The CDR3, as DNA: TGCGCCAGCAGCTTGGCCGGAAAAGTGAACACTGAAGCTTTCTTT. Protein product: CASSLAGKVNTEAFF.

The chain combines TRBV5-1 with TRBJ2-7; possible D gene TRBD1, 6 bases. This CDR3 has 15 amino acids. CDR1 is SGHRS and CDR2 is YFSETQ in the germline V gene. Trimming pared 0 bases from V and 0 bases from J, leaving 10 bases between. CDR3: CASSLATGSSYEQYF. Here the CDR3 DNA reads TGCGCCAGCAGCTTGGCCACAGGGAGCTCCTACGAGCAGTACTTC.

The CDR3 DNA is TGTGCCAGCTCACAAATCTCCTATAATTCACCCCTCCACTTT. Translation: CASSQISYNSPLHF. V is TRBV18 and J is TRBJ1-6; D not certain. Trimming took 4 bases from V and 0 from J, leaving 4 bases between them. CDR3 length: 14 amino acids. The germline gives CDR1 KGHSH, CDR2 LQKENI.

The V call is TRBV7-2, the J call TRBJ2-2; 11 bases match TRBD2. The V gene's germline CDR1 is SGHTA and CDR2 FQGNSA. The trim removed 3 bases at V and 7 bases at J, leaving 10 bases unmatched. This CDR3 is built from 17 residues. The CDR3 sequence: CASSFPLAGARDGELFF. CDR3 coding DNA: TGTGCCAGCAGCTTCCCACTAGCGGGAGCCCGGGACGGGGAGCTGTTTTTT.

In DNA form, the CDR3 reads TGTGCCACGGGGATTGGGGACACTGAAGCTTTCTTT. It codes for CATGIGDTEAFF. V and J are TRBV2 and TRBJ1-1; D uncertain. This CDR3 region has 12 residues. The V gene lost 10 bases and the J gene lost 3 bases, with 12 bases spanning the gap. Per the germline V gene, CDR1 is SNHLY and CDR2 is FYNNEI.

The CDR3 is CSVGGSGSYEQYF. CDR3 coding DNA: TGCAGCGTTGGCGGGAGTGGGTCCTACGAGCAGTACTTC. V is TRBV29-1 and J is TRBJ2-7; 7 bases fit TRBD2. The CDR3 is made up of 13 amino acids. V lost 4 bases to trimming and J lost 1 base; unmatched junction nucleotides: 4. The germline CDR1 and CDR2 sequences are SQVTM and ANQGSEA.

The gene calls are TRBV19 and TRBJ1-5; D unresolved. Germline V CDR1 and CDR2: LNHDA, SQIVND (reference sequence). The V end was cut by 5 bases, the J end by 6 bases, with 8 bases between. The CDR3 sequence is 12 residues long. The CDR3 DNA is TGTGCCAGTAGTTCCTCAGTTCAGCCCCAGCATTTT. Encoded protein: CASSSSVQPQHF. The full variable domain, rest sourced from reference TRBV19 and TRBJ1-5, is DGGITQSPKYLFRKEGQNVTLSCEQNLNHDAMYWYRQDPGQGLRLIYYSQIVNDFQKGDIAEGYSVSREKKESFPLTVTSAQKNPTAFYLCASSSSVQPQHFGDGTRLSIL.

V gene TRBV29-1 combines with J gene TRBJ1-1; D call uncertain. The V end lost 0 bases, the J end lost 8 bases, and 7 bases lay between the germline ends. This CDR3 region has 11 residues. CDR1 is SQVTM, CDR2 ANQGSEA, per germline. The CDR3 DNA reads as TGCAGCGTTGAAGATGTCCGGGAAGCTTTCTTT. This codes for CSVEDVREAFF.

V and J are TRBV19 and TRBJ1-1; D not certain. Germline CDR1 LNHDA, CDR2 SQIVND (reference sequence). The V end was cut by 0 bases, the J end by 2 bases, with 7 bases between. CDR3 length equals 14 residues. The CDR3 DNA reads TGTGCCAGTAGTATAGAAAACTTAAACACTGAAGCTTTCTTT. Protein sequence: CASSIENLNTEAFF.

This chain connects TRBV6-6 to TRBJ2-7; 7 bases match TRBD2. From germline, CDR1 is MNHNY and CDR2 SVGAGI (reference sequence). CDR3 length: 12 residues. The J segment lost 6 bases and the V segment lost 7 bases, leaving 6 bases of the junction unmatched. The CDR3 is CASTAGESEQYF. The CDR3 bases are TGTGCCAGCACCGCGGGAGAGAGCGAGCAGTACTTC.

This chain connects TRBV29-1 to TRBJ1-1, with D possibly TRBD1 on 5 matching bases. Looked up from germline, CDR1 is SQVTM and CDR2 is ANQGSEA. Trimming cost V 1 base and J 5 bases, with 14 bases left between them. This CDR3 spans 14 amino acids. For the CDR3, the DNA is TGCAGCGTTGAAGCCCGGAGGGGAAGAACTGAAGCTTTCTTT. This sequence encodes CSVEARRGRTEAFF.

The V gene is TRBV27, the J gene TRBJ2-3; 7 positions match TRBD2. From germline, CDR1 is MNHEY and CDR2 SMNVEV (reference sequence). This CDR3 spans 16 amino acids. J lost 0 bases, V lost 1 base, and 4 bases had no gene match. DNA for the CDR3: TGTGCCAGCAGTTTATTAGGCGGGGGAAGCACAGATACGCAGTATTTT. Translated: CASSLLGGGSTDTQYF.

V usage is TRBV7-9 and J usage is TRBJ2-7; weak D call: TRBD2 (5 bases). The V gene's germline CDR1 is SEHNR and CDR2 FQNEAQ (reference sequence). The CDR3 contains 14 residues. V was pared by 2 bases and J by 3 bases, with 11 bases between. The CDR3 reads CASSLTGIDYEQYF. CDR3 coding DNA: TGTGCCAGCAGCTTAACCGGGATCGACTACGAGCAGTACTTC.

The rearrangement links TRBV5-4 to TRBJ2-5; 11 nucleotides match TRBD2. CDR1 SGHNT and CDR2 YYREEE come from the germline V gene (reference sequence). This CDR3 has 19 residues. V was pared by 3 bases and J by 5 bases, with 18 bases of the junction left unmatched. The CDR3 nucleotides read TGTGCCAGCAGCTACCTCAAGACTAGCGGGATCTCTCCTAGGGAGACCCAGTACTTC. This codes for CASSYLKTSGISPRETQYF.

DNA of the CDR3: TGCGCCAGCAGCGCGGCTAGGGGGCGAGAGACCCAGTACTTC. Protein product: CASSAARGRETQYF. The genes are TRBV5-1 and TRBJ2-5; 7 bases agree with TRBD1. Trimming at V came to 4 bases and at J to 4 bases, leaving 7 bases not matched to a gene. There are 14 residues in the CDR3. Germline V gene data show CDR1 as SGHRS and CDR2 as YFSETQ.

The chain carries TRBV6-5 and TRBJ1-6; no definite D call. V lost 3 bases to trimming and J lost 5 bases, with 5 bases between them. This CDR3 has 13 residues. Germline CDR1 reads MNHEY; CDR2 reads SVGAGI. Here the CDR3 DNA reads TGTGCCAGCAGTTATTCGGATAATTCACCCCTCCACTTT. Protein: CASSYSDNSPLHF.

The CDR3 here is CASNRLAASTDTQYF. The DNA of the CDR3 is TGTGCCAGCAACCGATTAGCGGCTAGCACAGATACGCAGTATTTT. The chain combines TRBV7-3 with TRBJ2-3, with D possibly TRBD2 on 6 matching bases. The CDR3 covers 15 residues. Germline V lookup: CDR1 SGHTA, CDR2 FQGTGA. Trimming took 7 bases from V and 0 from J, leaving 14 bases between them.

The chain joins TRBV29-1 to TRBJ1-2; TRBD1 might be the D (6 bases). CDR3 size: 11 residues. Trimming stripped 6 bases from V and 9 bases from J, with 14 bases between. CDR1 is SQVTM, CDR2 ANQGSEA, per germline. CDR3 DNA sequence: TGCAGCGTAATAGAACAGGGAAGCTACACCTTC. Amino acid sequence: CSVIEQGSYTF.

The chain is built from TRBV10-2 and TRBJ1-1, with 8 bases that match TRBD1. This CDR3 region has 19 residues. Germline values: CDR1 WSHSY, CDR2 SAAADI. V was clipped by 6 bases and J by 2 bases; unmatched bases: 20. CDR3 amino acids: CASSVIPGQGKESNTEAFF. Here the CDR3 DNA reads TGCGCCAGCAGCGTCATACCAGGACAGGGAAAGGAGTCTAACACTGAAGCTTTCTTT.

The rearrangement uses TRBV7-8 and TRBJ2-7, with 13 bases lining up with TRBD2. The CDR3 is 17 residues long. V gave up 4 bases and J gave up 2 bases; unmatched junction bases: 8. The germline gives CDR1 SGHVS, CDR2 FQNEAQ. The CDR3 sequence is CASSSGTSGMKAYEQYF. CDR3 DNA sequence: TGTGCCAGCAGCTCCGGGACTAGCGGGATGAAAGCCTACGAGCAGTACTTC.